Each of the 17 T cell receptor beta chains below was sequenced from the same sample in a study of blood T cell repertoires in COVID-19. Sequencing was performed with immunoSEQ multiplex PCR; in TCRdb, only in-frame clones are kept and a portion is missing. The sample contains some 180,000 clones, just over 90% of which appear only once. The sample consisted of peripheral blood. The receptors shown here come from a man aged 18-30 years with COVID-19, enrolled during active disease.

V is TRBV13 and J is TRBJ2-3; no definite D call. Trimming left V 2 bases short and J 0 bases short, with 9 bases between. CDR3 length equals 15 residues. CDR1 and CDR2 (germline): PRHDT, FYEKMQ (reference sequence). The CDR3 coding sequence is TGTGCCAGCAGCTTAAGTACACCTAGCACAGATACGCAGTATTTT. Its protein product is CASSLSTPSTDTQYF.

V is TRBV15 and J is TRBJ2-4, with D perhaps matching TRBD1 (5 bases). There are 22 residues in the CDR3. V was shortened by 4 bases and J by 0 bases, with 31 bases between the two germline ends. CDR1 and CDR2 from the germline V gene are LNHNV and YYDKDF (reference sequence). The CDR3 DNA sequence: TGTGCCACCAGCATCTTATTGGGCGCTAGGGGAAGTTCGGCAGTAGCCAAAAACATTCAGTACTTC. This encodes CATSILLGARGSSAVAKNIQYF.

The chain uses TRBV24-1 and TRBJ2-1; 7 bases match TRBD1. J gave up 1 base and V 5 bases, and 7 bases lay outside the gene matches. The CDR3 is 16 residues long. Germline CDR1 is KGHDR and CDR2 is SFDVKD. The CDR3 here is CATSGARDRSYNEQFF. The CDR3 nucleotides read TGTGCCACCAGTGGTGCCCGGGACAGATCCTACAATGAGCAGTTCTTC.

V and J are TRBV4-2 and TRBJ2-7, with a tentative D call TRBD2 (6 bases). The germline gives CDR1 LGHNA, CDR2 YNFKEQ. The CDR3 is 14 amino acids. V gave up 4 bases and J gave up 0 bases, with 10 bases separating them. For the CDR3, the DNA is TGTGCCAGCAGCCCTAGCGTTTACTCCTACGAGCAGTACTTC. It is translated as CASSPSVYSYEQYF.

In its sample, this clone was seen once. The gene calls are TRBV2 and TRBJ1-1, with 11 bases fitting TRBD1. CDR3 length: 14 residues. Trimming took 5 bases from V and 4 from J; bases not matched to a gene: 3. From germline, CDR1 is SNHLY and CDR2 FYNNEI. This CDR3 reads CASSLGQGGTEAFF. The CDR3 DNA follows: TGTGCCAGCAGTCTGGGACAGGGGGGCACTGAAGCTTTCTTT. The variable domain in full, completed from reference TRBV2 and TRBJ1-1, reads EPEVTQTPSHQVTQMGQEVILRCVPISNHLYFYWYRQILGQKVEFLVSFYNNEISEKSEIFDDQFSVERPDGSNFTLKIRSTKLEDSAMYFCASSLGQGGTEAFFGQGTRLTVV.

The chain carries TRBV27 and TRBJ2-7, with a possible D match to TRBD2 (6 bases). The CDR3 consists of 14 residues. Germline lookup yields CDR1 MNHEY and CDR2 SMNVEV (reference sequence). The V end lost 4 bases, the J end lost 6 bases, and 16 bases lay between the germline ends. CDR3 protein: CASSYGLIGGEQYF. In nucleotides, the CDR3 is TGTGCCAGCAGTTACGGACTCATCGGGGGCGAGCAGTACTTC.

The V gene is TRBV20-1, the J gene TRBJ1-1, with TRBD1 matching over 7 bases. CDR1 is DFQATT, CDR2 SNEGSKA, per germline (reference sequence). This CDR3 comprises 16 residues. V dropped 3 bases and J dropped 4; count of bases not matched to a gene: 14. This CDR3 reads CSASNRGSFGGTEAFF. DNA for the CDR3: TGCAGTGCTAGTAACAGGGGAAGTTTCGGGGGCACTGAAGCTTTCTTT.

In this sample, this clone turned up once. CDR3 sequence reads: CASSEDQGSGNTIYF. The CDR3 coding sequence is TGTGCCAGCAGTGAAGATCAGGGCTCTGGAAACACCATATATTTT. This rearrangement joins TRBV6-1 to TRBJ1-3; a possible D gene is TRBD1 (5 bases). Germline V gene sequence: CDR1 MNHNS, CDR2 SASEGT. There are 15 residues in the CDR3. V was trimmed by 1 base and J by 0 bases, leaving 7 bases between them.

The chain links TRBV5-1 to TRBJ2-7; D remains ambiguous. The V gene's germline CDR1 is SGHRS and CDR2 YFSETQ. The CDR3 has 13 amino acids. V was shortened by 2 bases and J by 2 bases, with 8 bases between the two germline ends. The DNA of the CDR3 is TGCGCCAGCAGCTTAACGCCTACCTACGAGCAGTACTTC. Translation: CASSLTPTYEQYF.

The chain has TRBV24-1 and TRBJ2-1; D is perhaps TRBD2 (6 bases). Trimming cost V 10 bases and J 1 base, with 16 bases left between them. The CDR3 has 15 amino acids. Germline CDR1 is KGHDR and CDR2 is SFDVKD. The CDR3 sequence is CATASGGTSYNEQFF. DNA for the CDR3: TGTGCCACAGCAAGCGGCGGGACTTCCTACAATGAGCAGTTCTTC.

The CDR3 sequence is CASRSEGARNEQYF. The CDR3 DNA is TGTGCCAGCAGGTCGGAGGGGGCGAGGAACGAGCAGTACTTC. The chain uses TRBV27 and TRBJ2-7, with D tentatively TRBD1 (7 bases). The CDR3 is made up of 14 amino acids. V shed 6 bases and J shed 5 bases, with 17 bases lying between them. The germline gives CDR1 MNHEY, CDR2 SMNVEV (reference sequence).

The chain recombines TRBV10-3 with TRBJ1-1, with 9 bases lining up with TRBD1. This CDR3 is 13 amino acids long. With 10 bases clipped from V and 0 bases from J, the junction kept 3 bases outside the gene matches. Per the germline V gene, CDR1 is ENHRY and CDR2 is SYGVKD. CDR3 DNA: TGTGCCACGGGGACAGGGCTGAACACTGAAGCTTTCTTT. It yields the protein CATGTGLNTEAFF.

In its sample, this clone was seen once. This chain's CDR3 is CASSLVSLTDTQYF. CDR3 nucleotides: TGCGCCAGCAGCTTGGTGAGTCTCACAGATACGCAGTATTTT. This chain joins TRBV5-1 and TRBJ2-3; no definite D call. V lost 0 bases to trimming and J lost 2 bases, with 7 bases between them. Germline CDR1 reads SGHRS; CDR2 reads YFSETQ. The CDR3 runs to 14 residues.

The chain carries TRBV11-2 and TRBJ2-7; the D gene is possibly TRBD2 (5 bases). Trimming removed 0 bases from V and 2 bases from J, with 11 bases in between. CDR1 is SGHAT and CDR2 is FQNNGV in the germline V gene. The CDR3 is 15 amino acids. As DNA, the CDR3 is TGTGCCAGCAGCTTAGAGTCGACTACCGCCTACGAGCAGTACTTC. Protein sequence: CASSLESTTAYEQYF.

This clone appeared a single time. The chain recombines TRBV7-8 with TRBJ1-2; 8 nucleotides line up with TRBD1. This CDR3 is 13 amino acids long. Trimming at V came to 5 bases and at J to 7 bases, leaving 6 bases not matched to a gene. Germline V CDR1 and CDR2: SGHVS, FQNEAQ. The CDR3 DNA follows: TGTGCCAGCAGCCCTACAGGGGGTTTTGGCTACACCTTC. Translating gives CASSPTGGFGYTF.

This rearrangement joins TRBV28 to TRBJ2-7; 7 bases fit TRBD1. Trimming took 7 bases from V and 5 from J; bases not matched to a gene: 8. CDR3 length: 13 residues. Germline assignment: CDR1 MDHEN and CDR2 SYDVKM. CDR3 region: CASTTTGIHEQYF. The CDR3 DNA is TGTGCCAGCACGACGACAGGGATACACGAGCAGTACTTC. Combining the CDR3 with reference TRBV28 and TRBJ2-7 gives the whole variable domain DVKVTQSSRYLVKRTGEKVFLECVQDMDHENMFWYRQDPGLGLRLIYFSYDVKMKEKGDIPEGYSVSREKKERFSLILESASTNQTSMYLCASTTTGIHEQYFGPGTRLTVT.

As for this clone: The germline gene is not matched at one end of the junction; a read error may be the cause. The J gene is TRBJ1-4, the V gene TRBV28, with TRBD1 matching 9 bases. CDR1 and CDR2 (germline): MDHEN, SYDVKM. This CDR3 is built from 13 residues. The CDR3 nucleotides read TGTGCCAGCACCGGGACAGGGTTTGAAAAACTGCTTTTT. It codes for CASTGTGFEKLLF.